The subject of this entry is one T cell receptor beta chain. The antigen is not known. 60 Vbeta and 13 Jbeta primers were used in PCR. The method was immunoSEQ multiplex PCR; TCRdb's version includes in-frame clones alone and lacks a portion of them. This table has some 130,000 clones, 70% to 85% appearing once. From germline, CDR1 is WNHNN and CDR2 SYGVQD (reference sequence). This CDR3 contains 15 residues. The V and J ends lost 7 bases and 5 bases, in that order; junction bases with no gene match: 9. The entry originates in a study of cytomegalovirus exposure and HLA in healthy donors. The study's findings and limits: For cytomegalovirus status, the classifier reportedly gave diagnoses with high specificity and sensitivity. Within an earlier analysis, most TCR beta V segments proved productive either about 87% or about 30% of the time. Researchers counted roughly 150 TCR beta chains as cytomegalovirus-associated.

The rearrangement uses TRBV10-1 and TRBJ1-5; TRBD1 aligns across 9 bases. The source is a male donor in good health and CMV-seropositive. Sequencing was carried out using PBMCs. Here the CDR3 DNA reads TGCGCCAGCAAACCAGACAGGGGGATGGATCAGCCCCAGCATTTT. Translating gives CASKPDRGMDQPQHF.